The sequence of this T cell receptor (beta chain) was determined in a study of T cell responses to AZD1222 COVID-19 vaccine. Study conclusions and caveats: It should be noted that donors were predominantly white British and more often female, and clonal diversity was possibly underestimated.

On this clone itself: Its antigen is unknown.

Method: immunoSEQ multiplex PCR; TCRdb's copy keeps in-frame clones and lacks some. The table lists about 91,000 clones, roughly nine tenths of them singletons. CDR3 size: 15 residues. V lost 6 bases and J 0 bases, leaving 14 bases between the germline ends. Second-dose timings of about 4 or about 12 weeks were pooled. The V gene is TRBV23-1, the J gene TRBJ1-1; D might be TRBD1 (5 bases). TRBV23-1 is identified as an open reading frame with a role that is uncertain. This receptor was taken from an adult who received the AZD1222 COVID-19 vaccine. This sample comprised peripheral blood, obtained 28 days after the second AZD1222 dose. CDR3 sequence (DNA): TGCGCCAGCAGACCCCAGGGATTCGTGAACACTGAAGCTTTCTTT. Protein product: CASRPQGFVNTEAFF.